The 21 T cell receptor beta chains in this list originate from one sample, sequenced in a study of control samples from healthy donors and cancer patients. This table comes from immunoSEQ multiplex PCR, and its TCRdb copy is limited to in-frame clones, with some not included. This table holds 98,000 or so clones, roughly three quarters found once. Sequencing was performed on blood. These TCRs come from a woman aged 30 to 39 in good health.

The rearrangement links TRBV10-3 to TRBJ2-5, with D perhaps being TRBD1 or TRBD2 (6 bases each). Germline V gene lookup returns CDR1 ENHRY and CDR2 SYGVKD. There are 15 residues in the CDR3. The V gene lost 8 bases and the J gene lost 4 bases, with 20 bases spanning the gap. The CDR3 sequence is CAISGVGGRGETQYF. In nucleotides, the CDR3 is TGTGCCATCTCGGGTGTTGGGGGGCGAGGAGAGACCCAGTACTTC.

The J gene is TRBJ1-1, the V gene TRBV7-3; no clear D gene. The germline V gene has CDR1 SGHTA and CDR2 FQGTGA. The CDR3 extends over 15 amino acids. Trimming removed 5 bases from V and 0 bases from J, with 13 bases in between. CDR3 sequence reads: CASSPTPSMNTEAFF. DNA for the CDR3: TGTGCCAGCAGCCCCACCCCCTCCATGAACACTGAAGCTTTCTTT.

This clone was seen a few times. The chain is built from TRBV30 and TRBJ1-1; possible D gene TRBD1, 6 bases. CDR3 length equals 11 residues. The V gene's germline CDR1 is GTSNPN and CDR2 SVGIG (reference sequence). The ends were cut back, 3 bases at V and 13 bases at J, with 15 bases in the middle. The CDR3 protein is CAWSDGGAGFF. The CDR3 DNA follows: TGTGCCTGGAGCGATGGGGGGGCCGGTTTCTTT. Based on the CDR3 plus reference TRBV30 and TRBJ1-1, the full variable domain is SQTIHQWPATLVQPVGSPLSLECTVEGTSNPNLYWYRQAAGRGLQLLFYSVGIGQISSEVPQNLSASRPQDRQFILSSKKLLLSDSGFYLCAWSDGGAGFFGQGTRLTVV.

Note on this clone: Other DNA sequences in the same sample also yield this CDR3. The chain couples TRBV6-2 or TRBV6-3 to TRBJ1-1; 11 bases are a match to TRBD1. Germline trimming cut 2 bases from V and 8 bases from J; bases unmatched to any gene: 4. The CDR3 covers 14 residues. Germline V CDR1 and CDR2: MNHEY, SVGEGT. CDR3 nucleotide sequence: TGTGCCAGCAGTTACGGGGACAGGGGGGCCGAAGCTTTCTTT. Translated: CASSYGDRGAEAFF.

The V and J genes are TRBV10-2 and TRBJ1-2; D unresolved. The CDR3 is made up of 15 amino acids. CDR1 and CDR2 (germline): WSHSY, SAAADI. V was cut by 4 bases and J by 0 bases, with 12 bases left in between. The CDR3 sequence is CASSGRAGANYGYTF. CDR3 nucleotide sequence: TGCGCCAGCAGTGGAAGGGCTGGGGCTAACTATGGCTACACCTTC.

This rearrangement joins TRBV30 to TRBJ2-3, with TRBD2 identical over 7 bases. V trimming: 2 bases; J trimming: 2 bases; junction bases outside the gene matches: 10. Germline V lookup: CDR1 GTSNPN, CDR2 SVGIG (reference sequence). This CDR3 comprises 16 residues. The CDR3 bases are TGTGCCTGGAGTCGGGGAGGGGCTACCTTCACAGATACGCAGTATTTT. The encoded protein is CAWSRGGATFTDTQYF. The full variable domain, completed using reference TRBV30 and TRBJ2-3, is SQTIHQWPATLVQPVGSPLSLECTVEGTSNPNLYWYRQAAGRGLQLLFYSVGIGQISSEVPQNLSASRPQDRQFILSSKKLLLSDSGFYLCAWSRGGATFTDTQYFGPGTRLTVL.

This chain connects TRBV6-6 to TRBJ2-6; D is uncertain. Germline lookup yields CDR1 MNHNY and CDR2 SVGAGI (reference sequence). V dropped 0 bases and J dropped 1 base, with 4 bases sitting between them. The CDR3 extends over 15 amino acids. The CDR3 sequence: CASSYSTSGANVLTF. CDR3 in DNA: TGTGCCAGCAGTTACTCGACTTCTGGGGCCAACGTCCTGACTTTC.

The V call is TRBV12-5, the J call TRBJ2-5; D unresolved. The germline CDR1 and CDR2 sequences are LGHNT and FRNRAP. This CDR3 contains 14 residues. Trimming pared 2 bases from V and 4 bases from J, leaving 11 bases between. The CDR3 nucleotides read TGTGCTAGTGGTTTGCGGACCCCCGGAGAGACCCAGTACTTC. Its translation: CASGLRTPGETQYF.

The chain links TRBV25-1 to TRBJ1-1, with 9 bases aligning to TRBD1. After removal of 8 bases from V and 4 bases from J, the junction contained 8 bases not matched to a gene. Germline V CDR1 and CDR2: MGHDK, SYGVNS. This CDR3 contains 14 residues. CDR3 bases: TGTGCCAGCGGGGGGACAGGGTTGTTCACTGAAGCTTTCTTT. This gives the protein CASGGTGLFTEAFF.

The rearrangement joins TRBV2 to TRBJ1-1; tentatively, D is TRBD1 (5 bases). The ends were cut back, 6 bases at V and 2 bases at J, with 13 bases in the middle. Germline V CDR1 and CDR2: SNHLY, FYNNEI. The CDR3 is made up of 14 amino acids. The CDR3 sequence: CASSYLGQNTEAFF. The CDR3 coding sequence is TGTGCCAGCAGCTACCTCGGACAAAACACTGAAGCTTTCTTT.

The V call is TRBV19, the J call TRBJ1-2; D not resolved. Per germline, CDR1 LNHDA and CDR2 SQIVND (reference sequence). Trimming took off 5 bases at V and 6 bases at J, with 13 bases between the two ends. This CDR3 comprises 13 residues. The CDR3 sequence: CASSPQPPHGYTF. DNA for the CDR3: TGTGCCAGTAGTCCCCAGCCCCCCCATGGCTACACCTTC.

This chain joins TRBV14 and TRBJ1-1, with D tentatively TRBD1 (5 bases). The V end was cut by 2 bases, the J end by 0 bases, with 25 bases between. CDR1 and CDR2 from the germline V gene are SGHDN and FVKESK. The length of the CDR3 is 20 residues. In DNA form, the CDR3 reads TGTGCCAGCAGCCAACTATTCCCGGGCCCTTCATGGGGCATGAACACTGAAGCTTTCTTT. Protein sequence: CASSQLFPGPSWGMNTEAFF.

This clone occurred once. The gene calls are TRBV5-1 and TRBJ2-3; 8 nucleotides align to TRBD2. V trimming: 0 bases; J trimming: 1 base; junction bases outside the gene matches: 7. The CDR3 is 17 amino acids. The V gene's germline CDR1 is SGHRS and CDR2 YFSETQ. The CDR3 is CASSLELLAGRTDTQYF. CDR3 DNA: TGCGCCAGCAGCTTGGAGCTGCTAGCGGGCCGCACAGATACGCAGTATTTT. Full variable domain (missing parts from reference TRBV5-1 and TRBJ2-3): KAGVTQTPRYLIKTRGQQVTLSCSPISGHRSVSWYQQTPGQGLQFLFEYFSETQRNKGNFPGRFSGRQFSNSRSEMNVSTLELGDSALYLCASSLELLAGRTDTQYFGPGTRLTVL.

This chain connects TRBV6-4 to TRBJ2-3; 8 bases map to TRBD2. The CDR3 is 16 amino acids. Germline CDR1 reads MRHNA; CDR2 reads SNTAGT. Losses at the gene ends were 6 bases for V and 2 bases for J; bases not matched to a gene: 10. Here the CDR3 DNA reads TGTGCCAGCAGCTACGATGCGGGGGGATCCACAGATACGCAGTATTTT. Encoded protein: CASSYDAGGSTDTQYF.

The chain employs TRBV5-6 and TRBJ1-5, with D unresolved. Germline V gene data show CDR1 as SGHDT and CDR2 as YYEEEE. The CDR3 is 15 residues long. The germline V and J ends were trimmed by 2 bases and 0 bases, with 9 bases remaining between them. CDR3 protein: CASSFFGYSNQPQHF. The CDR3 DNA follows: TGTGCCAGCAGCTTCTTCGGATATAGCAATCAGCCCCAGCATTTT.

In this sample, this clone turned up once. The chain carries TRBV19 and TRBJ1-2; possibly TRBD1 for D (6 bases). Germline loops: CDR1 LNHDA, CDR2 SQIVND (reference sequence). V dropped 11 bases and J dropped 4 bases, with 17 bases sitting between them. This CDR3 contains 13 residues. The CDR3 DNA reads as TGTGCCGCGAGGGCGCAGGGGACCTATGGCTACACCTTC. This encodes CAARAQGTYGYTF.

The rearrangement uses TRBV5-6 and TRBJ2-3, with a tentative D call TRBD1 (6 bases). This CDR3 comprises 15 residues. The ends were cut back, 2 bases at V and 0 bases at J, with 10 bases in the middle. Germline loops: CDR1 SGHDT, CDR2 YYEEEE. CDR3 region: CASSFQGPSTDTQYF. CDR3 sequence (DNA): TGTGCCAGCAGCTTTCAGGGGCCAAGCACAGATACGCAGTATTTT.

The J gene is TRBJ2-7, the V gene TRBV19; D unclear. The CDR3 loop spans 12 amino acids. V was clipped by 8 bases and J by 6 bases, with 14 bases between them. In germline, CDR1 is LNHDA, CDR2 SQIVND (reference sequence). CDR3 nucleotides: TGTGCCAGTGAATGGGGTATGGGCGAGCAGTACTTC. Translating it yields CASEWGMGEQYF.

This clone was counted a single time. DNA of the CDR3: TGTGCCACCAACAATGTTGGGGCCAACGTCCTGACTTTC. Translated, it gives CATNNVGANVLTF. The chain employs TRBV7-2 and TRBJ2-6; D uncertain. Trimming took off 10 bases at V and 3 bases at J, with 10 bases between the two ends. The length of the CDR3 is 13 residues. Germline V CDR1 and CDR2: SGHTA, FQGNSA.

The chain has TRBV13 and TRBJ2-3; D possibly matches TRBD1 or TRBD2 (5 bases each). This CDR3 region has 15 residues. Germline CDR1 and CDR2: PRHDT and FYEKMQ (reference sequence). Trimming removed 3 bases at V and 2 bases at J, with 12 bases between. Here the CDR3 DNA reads TGTGCCAGCAGCTTTTCCGGGGCGTTCACAGATACGCAGTATTTT. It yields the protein CASSFSGAFTDTQYF.

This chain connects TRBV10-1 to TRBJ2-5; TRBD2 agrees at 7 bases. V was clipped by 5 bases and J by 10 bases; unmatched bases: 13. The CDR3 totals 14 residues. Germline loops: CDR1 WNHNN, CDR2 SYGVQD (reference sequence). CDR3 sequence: CASSRGDGRCDQYF. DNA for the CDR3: TGCGCCAGCAGTCGGGGGGACGGGAGGTGTGACCAGTACTTC.